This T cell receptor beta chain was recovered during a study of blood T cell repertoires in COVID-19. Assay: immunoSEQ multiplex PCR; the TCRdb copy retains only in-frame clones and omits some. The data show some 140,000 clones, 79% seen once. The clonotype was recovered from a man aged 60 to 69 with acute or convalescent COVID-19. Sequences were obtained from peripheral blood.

CDR3 protein: CASSLQGDTQYF. The CDR3 DNA reads TGTGCCAGCTCCTTACAGGGAGATACGCAGTATTTT. The V and J genes are TRBV5-5 and TRBJ2-3; possibly TRBD1 for D (6 bases). The CDR3 sequence is 12 residues long. Germline V gene sequence: CDR1 SGHKS, CDR2 YYEKEE (reference sequence). The V and J ends lost 7 bases and 5 bases respectively, with 11 bases between them.